This passage covers 9 T cell receptor beta chains from one sample sequenced in a study of T cell repertoires in cytomegalovirus infection. What these receptors recognize is not known. TCRdb re-called the reads through MiXCR, storing one row per CDR3 protein. The sample shows 150,000 to 200,000 distinct CDR3 sequences, less than 25% of them seen only once. The source was CD8+ T cells from cultured PBMCs, collected from culture after CMV antigen stimulation. The source of these receptors is a human donor in good health (CMV status not recorded). Some clones in this sample may be carry-over from other donors' samples.

The V call is TRBV28, the J call TRBJ2-7, with 7 bases matching TRBD1. V was pared by 4 bases and J by 2 bases, with 5 bases of the junction left unmatched. The CDR3 contains 14 residues. In germline, CDR1 is MDHEN, CDR2 SYDVKM. DNA of the CDR3: TGTGCCAGCAGTTCGGACAGGAGAACCTACGAGCAGTACTTC. It yields the protein CASSSDRRTYEQYF.

This chain links TRBV7-2 with TRBJ2-5; D possibly corresponds to TRBD1 (6 bases). Germline values: CDR1 SGHTA, CDR2 FQGNSA. CDR3 size: 14 residues. V was clipped by 2 bases and J by 3 bases, with 10 bases between them. The CDR3 coding sequence is TGTGCCAGCAGCTTAACCCAGGGGAAAGAGACCCAGTACTTC. Encoded protein: CASSLTQGKETQYF. The full variable domain, with the rest looked up from reference TRBV7-2 and TRBJ2-5, is GAGVSQSPSNKVTEKGKDVELRCDPISGHTALYWYRQSLGQGLEFLIYFQGNSAPDKSGLPSDRFSAERTGGSVSTLTIQRTQQEDSAVYLCASSLTQGKETQYFGPGTRLLVL.

The gene calls are TRBV20-1 and TRBJ2-3; 10 nucleotides match TRBD2. V lost 6 bases, J lost 2 bases, and 14 bases stayed unmatched. The germline V gene encodes CDR1 DFQATT and CDR2 SNEGSKA (reference sequence). The CDR3 runs 17 residues. This CDR3 is CSAMNTGAGGPTDTQYF. In DNA form, the CDR3 reads TGCAGTGCGATGAACACAGGAGCGGGGGGGCCCACAGATACGCAGTATTTT.

This clonotype was seen at least ten times. The CDR3 DNA sequence: TGTGCCAGTAGTACGATAGACAGGGGGCGAGATAGCAATCAGCCCCAGCATTTT. It specifies CASSTIDRGRDSNQPQHF. The V gene is TRBV19, the J gene TRBJ1-5; 10 positions match TRBD1. With 4 bases clipped from V and 0 bases from J, the junction kept 9 bases outside the gene matches. The CDR3 consists of 18 residues. CDR1 is LNHDA, CDR2 SQIVND, per germline (reference sequence).

This clonotype was recorded a few times. Written as DNA, the CDR3 is TGTGCCAGCAGCTTAGATCCGACAGGGGGCGGAGAATATGGCTACACCTTC. Amino acids: CASSLDPTGGGEYGYTF. The V call is TRBV7-2, the J call TRBJ1-2; 10 bases map to TRBD1. This CDR3 comprises 17 residues. With V trimmed by 1 base and J by 5 bases, 10 bases remained unmatched. Germline values: CDR1 SGHTA, CDR2 FQGNSA. Full variable domain (missing parts from reference TRBV7-2 and TRBJ1-2): GAGVSQSPSNKVTEKGKDVELRCDPISGHTALYWYRQSLGQGLEFLIYFQGNSAPDKSGLPSDRFSAERTGGSVSTLTIQRTQQEDSAVYLCASSLDPTGGGEYGYTFGSGTRLTVV.

This clonotype showed up just a few times. The chain combines TRBV7-6 with TRBJ2-1, with 7 bases that match TRBD1. CDR1 is SGHVS and CDR2 is FNYEAQ in the germline V gene. The CDR3 runs to 14 residues. The V gene end was trimmed by 5 bases and the J gene end by 10 bases; junction bases not matched to a gene: 11. CDR3 residues: CASSQSRGGEEQFF. CDR3 DNA sequence: TGTGCCAGCAGCCAATCCCGAGGGGGCGAGGAGCAGTTCTTC.

This clonotype was observed a handful of times. The chain is built from TRBV7-9 and TRBJ1-5; D unclear. CDR3 length equals 14 residues. V dropped 5 bases and J dropped 4 bases, with 12 bases sitting between them. The germline gives CDR1 SEHNR, CDR2 FQNEAQ (reference sequence). In DNA, the CDR3 is TGTGCCAGCAGCGCGGGCGGTTGGAATCAGCCCCAGCATTTT. Encoded protein: CASSAGGWNQPQHF.

The rearrangement uses TRBV7-6 and TRBJ2-7, with 7 bases fitting TRBD2. Germline lookup yields CDR1 SGHVS and CDR2 FNYEAQ. Trimming at V came to 5 bases and at J to 0 bases, leaving 10 bases not matched to a gene. The length of the CDR3 is 16 residues. In DNA, the CDR3 is TGTGCCAGCAGCCCTGATTCCGGGACTAACTCCTACGAGCAGTACTTC. Translation gives CASSPDSGTNSYEQYF.

This chain joins TRBV4-1 and TRBJ2-7, with TRBD1 matching over 7 bases. The CDR3 spans 14 residues. Trimming removed 2 bases from V and 6 bases from J; junction bases left unmatched: 7. The V gene's germline CDR1 is MGHRA and CDR2 YSYEKL. CDR3 sequence: CASSQNQNRGEQYF. Here the CDR3 DNA reads TGCGCCAGCAGCCAAAACCAGAACAGGGGCGAGCAGTACTTC.